A selection of T cell receptor beta chains follows, all from one sample in a study of cytomegalovirus exposure and HLA in healthy donors. The assay was immunoSEQ multiplex PCR, and TCRdb's table has in-frame clones only and misses some. The data contain 230,000 or so clones, around 90% of them singletons. Sequenced: PBMCs. These TCRs come from a woman younger than 35 in good health and CMV-seronegative. Each CDR3 is given with its conserved first and last residue. The D gene is left open where the match is weak. Size tells how often a clone was seen (once, few, many) or the class of an expanded clone, and some rows leave it out.

V,size,D,J,CDR3,DNA
TRBV9,few,TRBD2,TRBJ2-7,CASSVGSGSYEQYF,TGTGCCAGCAGCGTAGGGAGCGGGAGCTACGAGCAGTACTTC
TRBV28,NA,NA,TRBJ1-2,CASGTQGKVHGYTF,TGTGCCAGCGGAACCCAGGGGAAGGTTCATGGCTACACCTTC
TRBV7-9,NA,TRBD1,TRBJ2-1,CASSWDSNEQFF,TGTGCCAGCAGCTGGGACAGCAATGAGCAGTTCTTC
TRBV7-9,NA,NA,TRBJ1-1,CAVNELDRQNTEAFF,TGTGCCGTAAACGAACTAGACAGGCAGAACACTGAAGCTTTCTTT
TRBV29-1,NA,TRBD1,TRBJ2-7,CSVTDRGYEQYF,TGCAGCGTTACGGACAGGGGCTACGAGCAGTACTTC
TRBV11-2,NA,NA,TRBJ2-5,CASSQGRGWETQYF,TGTGCCAGCAGCCAAGGGAGAGGGTGGGAGACCCAGTACTTC
TRBV5-1,NA,NA,TRBJ1-5,CASSLASGGNQPQHF,TGCGCCAGCAGCTTGGCATCAGGGGGCAATCAGCCCCAGCATTTT
TRBV30,few,NA,TRBJ1-5,CAWSVSSNQPQHF,TGTGCCTGGAGTGTGAGTAGCAATCAGCCCCAGCATTTT
TRBV18,NA,TRBD1,TRBJ2-4,CASSPRTGAKNIQYF,TGTGCCAGCTCACCAAGGACAGGGGCCAAAAACATTCAGTACTTC
TRBV27,NA,NA,TRBJ1-4,CASSSGLDEKLFF,TGTGCCAGCAGTTCCGGGTTAGATGAAAAACTGTTTTTT
TRBV5-4,NA,NA,TRBJ2-5,CASSLESGLQETQYF,TGTGCCAGCAGCTTGGAGTCAGGGTTACAAGAGACCCAGTACTTC
TRBV2,NA,NA,TRBJ1-4,CASSGTVSLNEKLFF,TGTGCCAGCAGTGGGACAGTCTCCCTCAATGAAAAACTGTTTTTT
TRBV2,NA,NA,TRBJ2-3,CASSGGTTSTDTQYF,TGTGCCAGCAGTGGAGGGACAACTAGCACAGATACGCAGTATTTT
TRBV15,NA,TRBD1,TRBJ2-7,CATSRGQGAYEQYF,TGTGCCACCAGCAGAGGACAGGGAGCCTACGAGCAGTACTTC
TRBV4-3,NA,NA,TRBJ1-1,CASSPGGRANTEAFF,TGCGCCAGCAGCCCGGGGGGAAGGGCGAACACTGAAGCTTTCTTT
TRBV2,NA,NA,TRBJ2-7,CASSVDTSYEQYF,TGTGCCAGCAGTGTAGACACTTCCTACGAGCAGTACTTC
TRBV9,NA,TRBD1,TRBJ1-1,CASSLYDRGTEAFF,TGTGCCAGCAGCCTTTATGACAGGGGCACTGAAGCTTTCTTT
TRBV11-2,NA,NA,TRBJ1-1,CASSLPAGEAFF,TGTGCCAGCAGTCTGCCTGCGGGGGAAGCTTTCTTT
TRBV7-2,NA,NA,TRBJ2-7,CASSLARTYEQYF,TGTGCCAGCAGCTTAGCGAGGACCTACGAGCAGTACTTC
TRBV27,NA,NA,TRBJ2-7,CASSLWSGGALGEQYF,TGTGCCAGCAGTTTATGGTCAGGAGGGGCATTAGGCGAGCAGTACTTC
TRBV5-5,NA,NA,TRBJ1-2,CASSPGRSNYGYTF,TGTGCCAGCAGTCCTGGTAGATCGAACTATGGCTACACCTTC
TRBV19,NA,TRBD1,TRBJ1-1,CASSITGQGLEEAFF,TGTGCCAGTAGTATCACGGGACAGGGTCTAGAAGAAGCTTTCTTT
TRBV6-5,NA,TRBD1,TRBJ2-2,CASRRTGEVGELFF,TGTGCCAGCAGACGGACAGGGGAGGTGGGGGAGCTGTTTTTT
TRBV5-4,once,NA,TRBJ2-6,CASSEQGSGANVLTF,TGTGCCAGCAGCGAACAGGGCTCTGGGGCCAACGTCCTGACTTTC
TRBV27,once,NA,TRBJ2-3,CASRDTPADTQYF,TGTGCCAGCAGGGACACCCCCGCGGATACGCAGTATTTT
TRBV5-6,NA,NA,TRBJ2-5,CASSLATAPEETQYF,TGTGCCAGCAGCTTGGCCACAGCCCCTGAAGAGACCCAGTACTTC
TRBV30,few,TRBD1,TRBJ1-2,CAWSDQGASGYTF,TGTGCCTGGAGTGATCAGGGGGCGAGTGGCTACACCTTC
TRBV5-4,once,NA,TRBJ2-7,CASSSNRAYEQYF,TGTGCCAGCAGCTCCAACAGGGCATACGAGCAGTACTTC
TRBV7-2,once,TRBD1,TRBJ1-1,CASSSRQGRTEAFF,TGTGCCAGCAGCAGTAGACAGGGGAGAACTGAAGCTTTCTTT